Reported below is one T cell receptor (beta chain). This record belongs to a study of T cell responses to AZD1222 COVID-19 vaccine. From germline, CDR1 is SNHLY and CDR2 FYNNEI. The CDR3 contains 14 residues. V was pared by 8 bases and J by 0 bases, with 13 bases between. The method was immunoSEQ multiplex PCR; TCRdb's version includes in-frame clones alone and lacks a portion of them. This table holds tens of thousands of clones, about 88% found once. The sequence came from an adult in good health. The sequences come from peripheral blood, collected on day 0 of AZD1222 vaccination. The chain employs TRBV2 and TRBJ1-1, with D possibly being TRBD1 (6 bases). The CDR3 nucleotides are TGTGCCAGCTCTCTTGACAGGTTGAACACTGAAGCTTTCTTT. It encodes CASSLDRLNTEAFF.